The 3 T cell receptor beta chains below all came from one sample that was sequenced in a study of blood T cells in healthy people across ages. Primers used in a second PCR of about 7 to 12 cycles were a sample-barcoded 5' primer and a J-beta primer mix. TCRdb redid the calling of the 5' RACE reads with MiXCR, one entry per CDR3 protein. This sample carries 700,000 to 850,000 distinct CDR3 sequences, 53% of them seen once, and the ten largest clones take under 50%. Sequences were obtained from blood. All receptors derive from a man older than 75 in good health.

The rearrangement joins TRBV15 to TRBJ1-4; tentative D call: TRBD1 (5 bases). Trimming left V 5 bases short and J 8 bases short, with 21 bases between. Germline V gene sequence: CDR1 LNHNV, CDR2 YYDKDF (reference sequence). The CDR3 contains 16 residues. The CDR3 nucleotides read TGTGCCACCAGCGGGGCCCCCCGAGGACCTTGGGAAAAACTGTTTTTT. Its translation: CATSGAPRGPWEKLFF.

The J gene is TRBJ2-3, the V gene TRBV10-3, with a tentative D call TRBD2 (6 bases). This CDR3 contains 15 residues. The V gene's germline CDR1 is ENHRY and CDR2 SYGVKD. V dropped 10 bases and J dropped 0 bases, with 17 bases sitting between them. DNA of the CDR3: TGTGCCACCAATTCGGGAGTGAGTAGCACAGATACGCAGTATTTT. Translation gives CATNSGVSSTDTQYF.

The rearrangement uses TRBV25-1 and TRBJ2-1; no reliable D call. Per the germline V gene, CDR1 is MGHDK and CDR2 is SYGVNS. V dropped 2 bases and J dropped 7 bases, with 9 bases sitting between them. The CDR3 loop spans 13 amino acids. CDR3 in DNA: TGTGCCAGCAGTGAAAGTCTGGCGAATGAGCAGTTCTTC. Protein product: CASSESLANEQFF.